The T cell receptor (beta chain) described here comes from a study of T-cell reconstitution after alpha-beta-depleted transplantation in children. Unique molecular identifiers were used to barcode this TCRbeta library. TCRdb re-derived calls from the PCR reads in MiXCR, one entry per CDR3 protein. Of about 400,000 distinct CDR3 sequences in the sample, 10% to 15% were seen once. V lost 0 bases, J lost 5 bases, and 0 bases stayed unmatched. Germline CDR1 is ENHRY and CDR2 is SYGVKD. The CDR3 totals 13 residues. The chain employs TRBV10-3 and TRBJ1-1; 7 bases map to TRBD1. The specimen comprised PBMCs, sampled from the stem cell graft. The receptor was isolated from a human donor who donated a stem cell graft to a child with Fanconi anemia. The CDR3: CAISESQGTEAFF. CDR3 DNA sequence: TGTGCCATCAGTGAGTCACAGGGGACTGAAGCTTTCTTT.